The 15 T cell receptor beta chains below come from one sample, sequenced in a study of early T cells in non-severe SARS-CoV-2 infection. MiXCR was run by TCRdb on the 5' RACE reads, yielding one entry per CDR3 protein. The sample has some 71,000 distinct CDR3 sequences, approximately 9.1% seen once. The sequences come from whole blood, collected at baseline. Every receptor here comes from an adult who was a healthcare worker with PCR-confirmed SARS-CoV-2 infection or an uninfected control (not recorded which).

This clonotype was found many times. The chain joins TRBV21-1 to TRBJ2-3; the table's TRBD2 call for D was not verified on the DNA. TRBV21-1 has pseudogene status. CDR3 length equals 19 residues. The CDR3 nucleotides are TGTGCCAGCACCGGAAATCGGACGGAGGATACCCCACCAACAGATACGCAGTATTTT. Protein product: CASTGNRTEDTPPTDTQYF.

This clonotype was picked up a small number of times. The CDR3 sequence is CASSQAGGTYNEQFF. CDR3 in DNA: TGTGCCAGCAGCCAAGCGGGAGGGACCTACAATGAGCAGTTCTTC. This sequence joins TRBV4-2 and TRBJ2-1; 8 positions match TRBD2. After removal of 1 base from V and 2 bases from J, the junction contained 1 base not matched to a gene. This CDR3 comprises 15 residues. Germline V lookup: CDR1 LGHNA, CDR2 YNFKEQ.

This clonotype was counted many times. The chain uses TRBV28 and TRBJ2-4; D assignment may be TRBD1 or TRBD2 (6 bases each). Germline V gene lookup returns CDR1 MDHEN and CDR2 SYDVKM. With 10 bases removed from V and 7 bases from J, the gap between germline ends came to 11 bases. This CDR3 has 11 amino acids. CDR3 nucleotides: TGTGCCATCCGAGGGGGGAACATTCAGTACTTC. Translated, it gives CAIRGGNIQYF.

This clonotype occurred many times. The chain employs TRBV11-2 and TRBJ2-1; tentatively, D is TRBD2 (7 bases). The germline CDR1 and CDR2 sequences are SGHAT and FQNNGV. Trimming took 2 bases from V and 2 from J, leaving 19 bases between them. The CDR3 runs to 18 residues. CDR3 sequence reads: CASSLRGAGALTYNEQFF. The CDR3 DNA is TGTGCCAGCAGCTTACGGGGGGCAGGGGCTCTAACCTACAATGAGCAGTTCTTC.

The chain uses TRBV7-9 and TRBJ2-3; D gene ambiguous. The CDR3 extends over 17 amino acids. V lost 1 base, J lost 4 bases, and 18 bases lay in between. CDR1 and CDR2 (germline): SEHNR, FQNEAQ (reference sequence). CDR3 loop: CASSLGPQEWVADTQYF. CDR3 nucleotide sequence: TGTGCCAGCAGCTTAGGCCCCCAGGAGTGGGTTGCAGATACGCAGTATTTT.

This clonotype was seen a handful of times. The chain is built from TRBV28 and TRBJ2-3; a possible D gene is TRBD2 (5 bases). V lost 5 bases and J 2 bases, leaving 11 bases between the germline ends. CDR1 is MDHEN, CDR2 SYDVKM, per germline. The length of the CDR3 is 14 residues. Here the CDR3 DNA reads TGTGCCAGCAGTGAGGGATTCCCCACAGATACGCAGTATTTT. It specifies CASSEGFPTDTQYF.

The V and J genes are TRBV10-3 and TRBJ2-3; the D gene is possibly TRBD1 (6 bases). The V gene's germline CDR1 is ENHRY and CDR2 SYGVKD. This CDR3 spans 16 amino acids. V was clipped by 2 bases and J by 5 bases, with 17 bases between them. The chain's CDR3 is CAISENTGFEEDTQYF. The CDR3 nucleotides are TGTGCCATCAGTGAGAATACAGGGTTTGAGGAAGATACGCAGTATTTT.

The CDR3 region is CASSPPGTMNTEAFF. For the CDR3, the DNA is TGTGCCAGCAGTCCTCCCGGAACCATGAACACTGAAGCTTTCTTT. The chain couples TRBV28 to TRBJ1-1, with D unclear. Per germline, CDR1 MDHEN and CDR2 SYDVKM. V was clipped by 5 bases and J by 0 bases, with 13 bases between them. The CDR3 loop spans 15 amino acids.

In this sample, this clonotype turned up many times. This sequence joins TRBV9 and TRBJ2-7, with TRBD2 matching 10 bases. The CDR3 is 17 amino acids. Germline lookup yields CDR1 SGDLS and CDR2 YYNGEE. The junction had 11 bases not matched to a gene; V was cut back by 0 bases and J by 5 bases. This chain's CDR3 is CASSVGGLAGVVHEQYF. The CDR3 DNA reads TGTGCCAGCAGCGTAGGAGGCCTAGCGGGAGTAGTCCACGAGCAGTACTTC.

This clonotype was observed a handful of times. The chain recombines TRBV14 with TRBJ1-2; D gene unclear. Trimming pared 2 bases from V and 3 bases from J, leaving 7 bases between. This CDR3 spans 13 amino acids. Germline CDR1 and CDR2: SGHDN and FVKESK. The CDR3 nucleotides are TGTGCCAGCAGCCAAATCCCAGACTATGGCTACACCTTC. Protein sequence: CASSQIPDYGYTF.

In this sample, this clonotype turned up many times. This sequence joins TRBV20-1 and TRBJ1-1; 8 nucleotides line up with TRBD1. Germline trimming cut 2 bases from V and 5 bases from J; bases unmatched to any gene: 16. Germline V gene data show CDR1 as DFQATT and CDR2 as SNEGSKA (reference sequence). This CDR3 has 17 residues. As DNA, the CDR3 is TGCAGTGCTAGACCTCTAGTCCAGGGGGCTTTTAGGACTGAAGCTTTCTTT. This encodes CSARPLVQGAFRTEAFF.

This clonotype was picked up many times. This chain joins TRBV5-1 and TRBJ1-3; D gene uncertain. V was pared by 2 bases and J by 0 bases, with 3 bases between. In germline, CDR1 is SGHRS, CDR2 YFSETQ. The CDR3 runs 13 residues. CDR3 region: CASSLSSGNTIYF. The CDR3 coding sequence is TGCGCCAGCAGCTTAAGCTCTGGAAACACCATATATTTT.

The genes are TRBV20-1 and TRBJ2-7, with a weak D call TRBD2 (5 bases). CDR1 is DFQATT, CDR2 SNEGSKA, per germline (reference sequence). The CDR3 covers 15 residues. V lost 6 bases to trimming and J lost 4 bases, with 22 bases between them. The CDR3 reads CSALSGGPKGYEQYF. CDR3 coding DNA: TGCAGTGCGTTGTCGGGCGGGCCCAAGGGATACGAGCAGTACTTC.

There are many counts of this clonotype. The chain uses TRBV28 and TRBJ1-4; D is unclear. The CDR3 sequence is 14 residues long. Between the trimmed V and J ends, which lost 3 bases and 3 bases, there was a span of 8 bases. CDR1 and CDR2 from the germline V gene are MDHEN and SYDVKM. The CDR3 loop is CASSLSGANEKLFF. The CDR3 nucleotides are TGTGCCAGCAGTTTGTCCGGGGCTAATGAAAAACTGTTTTTT.

In this sample, this clonotype turned up many times. The gene calls are TRBV29-1 and TRBJ1-2; no clear D. V lost 2 bases and J 7 bases, leaving 8 bases between the germline ends. The CDR3 has 11 amino acids. Germline CDR1 reads SQVTM; CDR2 reads ANQGSEA. The CDR3 region is CSVESGRGYTF. The DNA of the CDR3 is TGCAGCGTTGAATCGGGTCGTGGCTACACCTTC.